A single sample gave rise to the 3 T cell receptor beta chains below, sequenced in a study of shared clonotypes between healthy human individuals. Here immunoSEQ multiplex PCR was the method, and the copy in TCRdb shows in-frame clones only, minus some. Here the sample spans some 980,000 clones, around 80% being singletons. Sequenced input: memory CD4+ T cells sorted from blood. Specified subset: CD45RA-negative fraction. The receptors originated from a young man in good health.

The CDR3 nucleotides are TGTGCCAGTAGTATATCAGGACAGAATTCACCCCTCCACTTT. Translated: CASSISGQNSPLHF. The chain is built from TRBV19 and TRBJ1-6; D is possibly TRBD1 (6 bases). CDR1 and CDR2 from the germline V gene are LNHDA and SQIVND (reference sequence). V was clipped by 2 bases and J by 7 bases, with 9 bases between them. The CDR3 length is 14 residues. The variable domain in full, completed from reference TRBV19 and TRBJ1-6, reads DGGITQSPKYLFRKEGQNVTLSCEQNLNHDAMYWYRQDPGQGLRLIYYSQIVNDFQKGDIAEGYSVSREKKESFPLTVTSAQKNPTAFYLCASSISGQNSPLHFGNGTRLTVT.

The CDR3 spells CASRGREKNTEAFF. CDR3 sequence (DNA): TGTGCAAGTCGCGGAAGGGAAAAGAACACTGAAGCTTTCTTT. The chain couples TRBV12-2 to TRBJ1-1. TRBV12-2 is tagged as a pseudogene. The CDR3 has 14 residues.

The genes are TRBV15 and TRBJ1-2, with TRBD1 identical over 7 bases. Germline V gene sequence: CDR1 LNHNV, CDR2 YYDKDF (reference sequence). There are 16 residues in the CDR3. V shed 5 bases, J shed 1 base, and the junction held 10 bases outside the gene matches. In nucleotides, the CDR3 is TGTGCCACCAGCCCGCGGGGACAGCTATTTAACTATGGCTACACCTTC. It encodes CATSPRGQLFNYGYTF.